The present T cell receptor beta chain was sequenced within a study of T cell changes during pregnancy in multiple sclerosis. This CDR3 is 12 amino acids long. From germline, CDR1 is SGHKS and CDR2 YYEKEE (reference sequence). The germline V and J ends were trimmed by 8 bases and 8 bases, with 16 bases remaining between them. This table comes from immunoSEQ multiplex PCR, and its TCRdb copy is limited to in-frame clones, with some not included. The sample records about 53,000 clones, roughly nine tenths being singletons. The sequencing used CD8+ T cells from peripheral blood mononuclear cells, collected before pregnancy. This TCR was recovered from a female donor with multiple sclerosis, enrolled in a pregnancy study. The chain recombines TRBV5-5 with TRBJ1-2; D call uncertain. CDR3: CASEGGGLGYTF. CDR3 DNA: TGTGCCAGTGAAGGAGGTGGTTTGGGCTACACCTTC. The full variable domain, rest sourced from reference TRBV5-5 and TRBJ1-2, is DAGVTQSPTHLIKTRGQQVTLRCSPISGHKSVSWYQQVLGQGPQFIFQYYEKEERGRGNFPDRFSARQFPNYSSELNVNALLLGDSALYLCASEGGGLGYTFGSGTRLTVV.